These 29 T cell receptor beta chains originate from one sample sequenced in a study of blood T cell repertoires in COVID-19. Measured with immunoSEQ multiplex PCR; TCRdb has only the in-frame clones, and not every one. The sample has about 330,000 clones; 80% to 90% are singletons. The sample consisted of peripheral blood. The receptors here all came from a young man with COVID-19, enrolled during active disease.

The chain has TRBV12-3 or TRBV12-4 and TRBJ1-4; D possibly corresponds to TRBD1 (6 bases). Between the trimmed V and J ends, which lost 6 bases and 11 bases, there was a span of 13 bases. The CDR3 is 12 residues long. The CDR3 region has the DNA TGTGCCAGCAGCCGACCAGGGGTGAAACTGTTTTTT. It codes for CASSRPGVKLFF.

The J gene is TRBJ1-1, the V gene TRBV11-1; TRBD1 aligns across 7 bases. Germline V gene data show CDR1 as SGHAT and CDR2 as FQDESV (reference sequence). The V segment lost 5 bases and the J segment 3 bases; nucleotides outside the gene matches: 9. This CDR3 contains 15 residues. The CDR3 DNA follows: TGTGCCAGCAGCAAAGGACAGGCTGGGTACACTGAAGCTTTCTTT. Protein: CASSKGQAGYTEAFF.

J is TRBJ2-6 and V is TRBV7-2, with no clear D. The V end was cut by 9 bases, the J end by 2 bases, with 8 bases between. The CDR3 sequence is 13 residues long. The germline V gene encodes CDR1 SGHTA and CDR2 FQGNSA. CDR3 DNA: TGTGCCAGTAAGTTAGCTGGGGCCAACGTCCTGACTTTC. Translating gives CASKLAGANVLTF.

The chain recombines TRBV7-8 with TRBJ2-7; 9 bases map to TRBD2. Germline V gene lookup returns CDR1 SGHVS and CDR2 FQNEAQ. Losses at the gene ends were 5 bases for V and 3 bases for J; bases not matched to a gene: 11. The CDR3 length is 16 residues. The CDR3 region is CASSARAIAGDYEQYF. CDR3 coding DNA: TGTGCCAGCAGCGCTCGTGCCATAGCGGGGGACTACGAGCAGTACTTC.

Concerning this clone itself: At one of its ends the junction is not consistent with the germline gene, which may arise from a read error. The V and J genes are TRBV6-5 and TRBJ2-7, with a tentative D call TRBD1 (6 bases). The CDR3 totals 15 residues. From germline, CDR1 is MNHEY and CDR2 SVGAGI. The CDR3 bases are TGTGCCAGCACCGGGACATCCTCGGCCTCCTTCGAGCAGTACTTC. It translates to CASTGTSSASFEQYF.

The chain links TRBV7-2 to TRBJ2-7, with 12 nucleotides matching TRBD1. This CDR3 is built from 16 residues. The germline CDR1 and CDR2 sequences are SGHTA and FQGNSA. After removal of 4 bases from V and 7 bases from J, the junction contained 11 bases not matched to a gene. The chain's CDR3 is CASSSRPGQGAWEQYF. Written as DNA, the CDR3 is TGTGCCAGCAGCTCTCGACCGGGACAGGGGGCTTGGGAGCAGTACTTC.

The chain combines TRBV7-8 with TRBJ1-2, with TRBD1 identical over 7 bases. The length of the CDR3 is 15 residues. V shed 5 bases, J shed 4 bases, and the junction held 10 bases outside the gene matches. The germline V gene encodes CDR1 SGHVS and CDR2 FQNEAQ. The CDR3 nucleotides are TGTGCCAGCAGCAAACAGGGGCAAACTTCCTATGGCTACACCTTC. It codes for CASSKQGQTSYGYTF.

The CDR3 loop reads CASSYPGLAGGEQYF. CDR3 bases: TGTGCCAGCAGTTACCCGGGACTAGCGGGAGGCGAGCAGTACTTC. This sequence joins TRBV6-5 and TRBJ2-7; the match to TRBD2 covers 15 bases. The junction had 2 bases not matched to a gene; V was cut back by 2 bases and J by 6 bases. CDR3 length equals 15 residues. The germline gives CDR1 MNHEY, CDR2 SVGAGI.

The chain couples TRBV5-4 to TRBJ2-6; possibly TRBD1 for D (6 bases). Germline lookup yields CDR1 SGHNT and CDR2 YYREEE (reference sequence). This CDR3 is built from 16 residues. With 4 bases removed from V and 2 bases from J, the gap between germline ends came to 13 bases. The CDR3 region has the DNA TGTGCCAGCAGCAGGTTCAGGGGTGCTGGGGCCAACGTCCTGACTTTC. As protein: CASSRFRGAGANVLTF.

CDR3 in amino acids: CASSQKDTQYF. CDR3 bases: TGTGCCAGCAGTCAGAAGGATACGCAGTATTTT. The V and J genes are TRBV27 and TRBJ2-3; D remains unclear. Germline V gene sequence: CDR1 MNHEY, CDR2 SMNVEV (reference sequence). Trimming left V 5 bases short and J 6 bases short, with 6 bases between. CDR3 length: 11 amino acids.

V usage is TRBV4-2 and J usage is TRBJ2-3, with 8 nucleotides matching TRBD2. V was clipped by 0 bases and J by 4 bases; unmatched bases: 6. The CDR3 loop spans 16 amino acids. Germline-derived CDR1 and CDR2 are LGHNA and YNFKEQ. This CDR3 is CASSQDEGSGADTQYF. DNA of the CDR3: TGTGCCAGCAGCCAAGATGAGGGTAGCGGGGCAGATACGCAGTATTTT.

The CDR3 DNA sequence: TGCGCCAGCAGTCCCACACCCCCGGGACAGGGTGGAAACACCATATATTTT. This encodes CASSPTPPGQGGNTIYF. The gene calls are TRBV5-1 and TRBJ1-3; 9 positions agree with TRBD1. This CDR3 has 17 amino acids. The V gene end was trimmed by 5 bases and the J gene end by 3 bases; junction bases not matched to a gene: 12. Germline V gene data show CDR1 as SGHRS and CDR2 as YFSETQ.

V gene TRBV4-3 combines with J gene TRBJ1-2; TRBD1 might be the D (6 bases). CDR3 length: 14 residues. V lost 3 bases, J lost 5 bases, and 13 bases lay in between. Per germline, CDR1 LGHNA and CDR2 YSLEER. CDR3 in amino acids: CASSQGAVGYGYTF. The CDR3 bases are TGCGCCAGCAGCCAGGGGGCAGTGGGGTATGGCTACACCTTC.

The CDR3 is CATSDRGPSGGYTF. CDR3 sequence (DNA): TGTGCCACCAGTGATCGAGGGCCTTCGGGTGGCTACACCTTC. The chain employs TRBV24-1 and TRBJ1-2; D remains unclear. CDR3 length equals 14 residues. Looked up from germline, CDR1 is KGHDR and CDR2 is SFDVKD. V lost 3 bases, J lost 7 bases, and 14 bases lay in between.

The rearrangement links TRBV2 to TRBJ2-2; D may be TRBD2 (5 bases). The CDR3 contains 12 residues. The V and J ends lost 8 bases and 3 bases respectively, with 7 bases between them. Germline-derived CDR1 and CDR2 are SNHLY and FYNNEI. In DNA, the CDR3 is TGTGCCAGCGAGAGGGACACCGGGGAGCTGTTTTTT. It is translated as CASERDTGELFF.

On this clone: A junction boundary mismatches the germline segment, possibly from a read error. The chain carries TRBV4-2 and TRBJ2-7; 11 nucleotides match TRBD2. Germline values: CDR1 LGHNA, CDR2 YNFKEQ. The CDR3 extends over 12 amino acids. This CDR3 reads CASSQEGLAADF. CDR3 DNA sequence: TGTGCCAGCAGCCAAGAGGGACTAGCGGCTGACTTC.

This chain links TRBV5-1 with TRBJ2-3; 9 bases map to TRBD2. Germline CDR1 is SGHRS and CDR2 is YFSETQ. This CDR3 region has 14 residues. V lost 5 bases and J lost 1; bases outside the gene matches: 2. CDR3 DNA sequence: TGCGCCAGCAGGTGGACTAGCGGCACAGATACGCAGTATTTT. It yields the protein CASRWTSGTDTQYF.

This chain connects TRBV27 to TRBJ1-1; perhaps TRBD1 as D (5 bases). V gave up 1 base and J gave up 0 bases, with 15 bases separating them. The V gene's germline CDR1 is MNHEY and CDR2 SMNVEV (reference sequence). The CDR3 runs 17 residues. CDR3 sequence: CASSLYSAGYMNTEAFF. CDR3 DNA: TGTGCCAGCAGTTTATATTCGGCAGGGTACATGAACACTGAAGCTTTCTTT.

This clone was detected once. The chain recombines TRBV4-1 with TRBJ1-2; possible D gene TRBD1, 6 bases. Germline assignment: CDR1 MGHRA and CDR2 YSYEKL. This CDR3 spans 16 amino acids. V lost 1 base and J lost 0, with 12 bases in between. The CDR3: CASSQVTGQTNYGYTF. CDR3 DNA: TGCGCCAGCAGCCAAGTGACGGGACAAACTAACTATGGCTACACCTTC.

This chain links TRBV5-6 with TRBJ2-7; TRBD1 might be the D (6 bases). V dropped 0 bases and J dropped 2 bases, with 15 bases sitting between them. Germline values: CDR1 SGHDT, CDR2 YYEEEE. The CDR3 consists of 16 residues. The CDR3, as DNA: TGTGCCAGCAGCTTGGGGTGGGCAGGGGATCCCTACGAGCAGTACTTC. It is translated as CASSLGWAGDPYEQYF.

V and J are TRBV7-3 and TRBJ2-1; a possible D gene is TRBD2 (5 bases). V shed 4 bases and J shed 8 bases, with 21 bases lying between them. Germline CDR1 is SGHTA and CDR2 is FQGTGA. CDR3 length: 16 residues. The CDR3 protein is CASSYFISYPADEQFF. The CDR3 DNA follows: TGTGCCAGCAGCTATTTTATTTCTTATCCAGCGGATGAGCAGTTCTTC.

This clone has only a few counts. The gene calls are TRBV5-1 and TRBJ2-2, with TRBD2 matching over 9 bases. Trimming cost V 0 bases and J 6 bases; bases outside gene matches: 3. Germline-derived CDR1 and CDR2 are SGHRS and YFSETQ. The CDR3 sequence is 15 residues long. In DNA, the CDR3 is TGCGCCAGCAGCTTGGTGGGACTAGCTTCCGGGGAGCTGTTTTTT. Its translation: CASSLVGLASGELFF.

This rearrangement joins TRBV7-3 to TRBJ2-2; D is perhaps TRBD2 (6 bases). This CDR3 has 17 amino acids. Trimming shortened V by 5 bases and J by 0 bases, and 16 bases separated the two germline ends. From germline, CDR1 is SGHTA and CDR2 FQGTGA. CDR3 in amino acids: CASSPRTGEANTGELFF. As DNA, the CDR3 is TGTGCCAGCAGCCCCAGGACGGGGGAGGCGAACACCGGGGAGCTGTTTTTT.

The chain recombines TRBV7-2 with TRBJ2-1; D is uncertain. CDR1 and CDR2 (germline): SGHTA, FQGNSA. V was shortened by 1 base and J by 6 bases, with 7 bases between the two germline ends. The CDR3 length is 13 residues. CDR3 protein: CASSLVVPNEQFF. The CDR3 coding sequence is TGTGCCAGCAGCTTAGTCGTCCCCAATGAGCAGTTCTTC.

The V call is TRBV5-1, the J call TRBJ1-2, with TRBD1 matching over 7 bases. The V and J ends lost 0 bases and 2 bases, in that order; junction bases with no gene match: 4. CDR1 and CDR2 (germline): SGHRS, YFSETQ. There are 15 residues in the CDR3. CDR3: CASSLEGDSNYGYTF. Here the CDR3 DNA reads TGCGCCAGCAGCTTGGAGGGGGACAGCAACTATGGCTACACCTTC.

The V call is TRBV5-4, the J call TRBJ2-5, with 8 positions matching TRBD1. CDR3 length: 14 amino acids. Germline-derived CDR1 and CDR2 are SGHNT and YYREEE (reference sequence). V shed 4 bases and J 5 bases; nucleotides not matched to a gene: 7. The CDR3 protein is CASSQQGATETQYF. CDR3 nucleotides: TGTGCCAGCAGCCAGCAGGGGGCGACGGAGACCCAGTACTTC.

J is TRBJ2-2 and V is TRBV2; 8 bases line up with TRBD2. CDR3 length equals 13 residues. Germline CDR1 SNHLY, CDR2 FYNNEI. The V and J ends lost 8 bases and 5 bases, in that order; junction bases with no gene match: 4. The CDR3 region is CASRGRITGELFF. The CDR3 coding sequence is TGTGCCAGCCGCGGGAGGATTACCGGGGAGCTGTTTTTT.

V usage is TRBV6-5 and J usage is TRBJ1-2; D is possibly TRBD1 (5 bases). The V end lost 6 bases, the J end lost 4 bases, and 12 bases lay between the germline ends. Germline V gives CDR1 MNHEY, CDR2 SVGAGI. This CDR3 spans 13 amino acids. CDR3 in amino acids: CASSYDSRYGYTF. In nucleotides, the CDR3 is TGTGCCAGCAGCTATGACAGCCGCTATGGCTACACCTTC.

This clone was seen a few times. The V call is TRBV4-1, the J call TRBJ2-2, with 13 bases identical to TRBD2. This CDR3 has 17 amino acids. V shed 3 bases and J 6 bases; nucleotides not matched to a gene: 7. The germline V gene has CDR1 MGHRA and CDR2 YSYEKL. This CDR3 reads CASSHGLAGVRPGELFF. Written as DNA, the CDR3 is TGCGCCAGCAGCCACGGACTAGCGGGAGTCAGACCCGGGGAGCTGTTTTTT.